This entry lists 7 T cell receptor beta chains sequenced from one sample in a study of cytotoxic CD8 clonotypes in ibrutinib-treated CLL. TCRdb keeps only in-frame clones here, not all; method: immunoSEQ multiplex PCR. The repertoire holds 12,000 or so clones, 60% to 80% seen once, with roughly 25% in the top ten. Sequenced material: PBMCs, taken before ibrutinib treatment. The receptors originated from a human donor with chronic lymphocytic leukemia.

This clone showed up just a few times. This chain connects TRBV30 to TRBJ2-3, with TRBD2 matching over 11 bases. The CDR3 covers 15 residues. Germline V lookup: CDR1 GTSNPN, CDR2 SVGIG (reference sequence). V dropped 3 bases and J dropped 4; count of bases not matched to a gene: 6. The CDR3 sequence: CAWSSLSGGADTQYF. The CDR3 coding sequence is TGTGCCTGGAGCTCCCTTAGCGGGGGGGCAGATACGCAGTATTTT.

The chain is built from TRBV18 and TRBJ2-6, with 10 bases lining up with TRBD1. This CDR3 spans 18 amino acids. V shed 6 bases and J 1 base; nucleotides not matched to a gene: 9. Germline values: CDR1 KGHSH, CDR2 LQKENI. As DNA, the CDR3 is TGTGCCAGCTCGCCCCGGGACAGGGGCTTTTCTGGGGCCAACGTCCTGACTTTC. Its translation: CASSPRDRGFSGANVLTF.

V and J are TRBV21-1 and TRBJ2-6; TRBD1, as called in the table, went unchecked against the DNA. TRBV21-1 is a pseudogene segment. The CDR3 runs to 20 residues. The CDR3 region has the DNA TGTGCCAGCAGCAAAGCGTCCGGGACAGGGATAGTCTCTGGGGCCAACGTCCTGACTTTC. The encoded protein is CASSKASGTGIVSGANVLTF.

The rearrangement uses TRBV28 and TRBJ1-2, with D possibly being TRBD1 (5 bases). Germline values: CDR1 MDHEN, CDR2 SYDVKM. The CDR3 sequence is 11 residues long. The germline V and J ends were trimmed by 6 bases and 3 bases, with 5 bases remaining between them. CDR3 bases: TGTGCCAGCAGGGGGGACTATGGCTACACCTTC. Amino acid sequence: CASRGDYGYTF.

Only a few counts were recorded for this clone. The CDR3 nucleotides read TGTGCCAGTAGTCCGACAGGGGGCAAGAAGCCCCAGCATTTT. As protein: CASSPTGGKKPQHF. V and J are TRBV19 and TRBJ1-5; TRBD1 aligns across 10 bases. V trimming: 5 bases; J trimming: 8 bases; junction bases outside the gene matches: 6. Germline CDR1 LNHDA, CDR2 SQIVND (reference sequence). CDR3 size: 14 residues. Full variable domain (outside the CDR3, taken from reference TRBV19 and TRBJ1-5): DGGITQSPKYLFRKEGQNVTLSCEQNLNHDAMYWYRQDPGQGLRLIYYSQIVNDFQKGDIAEGYSVSREKKESFPLTVTSAQKNPTAFYLCASSPTGGKKPQHFGDGTRLSIL.

The chain recombines TRBV5-1 with TRBJ2-3; 8 nucleotides agree with TRBD2. Germline lookup yields CDR1 SGHRS and CDR2 YFSETQ. With V trimmed by 3 bases and J by 6 bases, 15 bases remained unmatched. There are 17 residues in the CDR3. The CDR3 nucleotides are TGCGCCAGCAGCTCACAACCAATCGGGGGGGCAAGGGATACGCAGTATTTT. Translation gives CASSSQPIGGARDTQYF.

This chain connects TRBV6-5 to TRBJ2-7, with D unclear. Trimming pared 6 bases from V and 2 bases from J, leaving 17 bases between. Germline lookup yields CDR1 MNHEY and CDR2 SVGAGI. CDR3 length: 15 amino acids. The CDR3: CASRTTRTAAYEQYF. CDR3 DNA: TGTGCCAGCAGAACCACTCGGACGGCAGCCTACGAGCAGTACTTC.